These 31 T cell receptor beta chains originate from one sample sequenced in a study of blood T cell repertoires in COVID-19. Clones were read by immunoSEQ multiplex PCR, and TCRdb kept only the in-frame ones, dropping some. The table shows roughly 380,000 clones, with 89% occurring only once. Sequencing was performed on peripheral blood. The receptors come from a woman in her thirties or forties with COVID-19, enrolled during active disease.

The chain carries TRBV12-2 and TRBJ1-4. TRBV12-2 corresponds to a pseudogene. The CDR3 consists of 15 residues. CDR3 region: CASRLARRNNEKLFF. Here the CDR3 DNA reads TGTGCAAGTCGCTTAGCGCGGCGGAATAATGAAAAACTGTTTTTT.

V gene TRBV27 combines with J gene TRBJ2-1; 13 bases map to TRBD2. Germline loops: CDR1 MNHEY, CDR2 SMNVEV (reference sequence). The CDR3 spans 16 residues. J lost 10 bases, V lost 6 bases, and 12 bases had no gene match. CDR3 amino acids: CASRRAGLAGRGEQFF. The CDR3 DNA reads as TGTGCCAGCAGGAGGGCGGGACTAGCGGGACGTGGCGAGCAGTTCTTC.

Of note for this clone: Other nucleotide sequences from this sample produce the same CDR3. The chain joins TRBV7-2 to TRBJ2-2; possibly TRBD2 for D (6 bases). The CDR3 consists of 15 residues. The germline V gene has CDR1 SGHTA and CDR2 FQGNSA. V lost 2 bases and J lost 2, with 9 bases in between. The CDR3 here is CASSLYGTNTGELFF. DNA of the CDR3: TGTGCCAGCAGCTTATATGGGACTAACACCGGGGAGCTGTTTTTT. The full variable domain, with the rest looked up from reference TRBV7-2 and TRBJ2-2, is GAGVSQSPSNKVTEKGKDVELRCDPISGHTALYWYRQSLGQGLEFLIYFQGNSAPDKSGLPSDRFSAERTGGSVSTLTIQRTQQEDSAVYLCASSLYGTNTGELFFGEGSRLTVL.

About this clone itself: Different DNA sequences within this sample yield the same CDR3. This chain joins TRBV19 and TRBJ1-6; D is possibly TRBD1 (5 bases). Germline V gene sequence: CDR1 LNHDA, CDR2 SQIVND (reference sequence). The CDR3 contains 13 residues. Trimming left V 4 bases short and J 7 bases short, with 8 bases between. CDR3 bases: TGTGCCAGTAGTAACCGACAGAATTCACCCCTCCACTTT. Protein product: CASSNRQNSPLHF. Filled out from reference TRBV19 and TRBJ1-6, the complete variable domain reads DGGITQSPKYLFRKEGQNVTLSCEQNLNHDAMYWYRQDPGQGLRLIYYSQIVNDFQKGDIAEGYSVSREKKESFPLTVTSAQKNPTAFYLCASSNRQNSPLHFGNGTRLTVT.

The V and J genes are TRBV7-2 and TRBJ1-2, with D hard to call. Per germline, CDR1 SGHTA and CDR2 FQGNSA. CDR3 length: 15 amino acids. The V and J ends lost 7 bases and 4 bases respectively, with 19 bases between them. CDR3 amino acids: CASTPSGGSPYGYTF. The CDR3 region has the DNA TGTGCCAGCACCCCCAGTGGAGGCTCACCCTATGGCTACACCTTC.

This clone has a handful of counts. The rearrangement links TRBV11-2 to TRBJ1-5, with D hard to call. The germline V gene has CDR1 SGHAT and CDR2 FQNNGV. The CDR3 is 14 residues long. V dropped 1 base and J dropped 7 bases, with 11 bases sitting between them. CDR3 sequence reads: CASSLGAGGQPQHF. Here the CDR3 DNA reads TGTGCCAGCAGCTTAGGAGCAGGTGGACAGCCCCAGCATTTT.

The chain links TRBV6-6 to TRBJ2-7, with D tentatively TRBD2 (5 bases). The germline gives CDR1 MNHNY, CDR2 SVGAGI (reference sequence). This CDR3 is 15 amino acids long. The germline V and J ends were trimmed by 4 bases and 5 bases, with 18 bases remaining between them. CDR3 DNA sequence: TGTGCCAGCAGTTTCCCCGTCGGGGTTGGAGACGAGCAGTACTTC. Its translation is CASSFPVGVGDEQYF.

The CDR3 DNA is TGTGCCAGCTCATCAGCAGGGGAGGGCGAGCAGTACTTC. This encodes CASSSAGEGEQYF. This sequence joins TRBV18 and TRBJ2-7, with D possibly matching TRBD2 (7 bases). This CDR3 has 13 residues. V lost 5 bases and J 6 bases, leaving 14 bases between the germline ends. In germline, CDR1 is KGHSH, CDR2 LQKENI. Combining the CDR3 with reference TRBV18 and TRBJ2-7 gives the whole variable domain NAGVMQNPRHLVRRRGQEARLRCSPMKGHSHVYWYRQLPEEGLKFMVYLQKENIIDESGMPKERFSAEFPKEGPSILRIQQVVRGDSAAYFCASSSAGEGEQYFGPGTRLTVT.

The CDR3 sequence: CASSFPTSQETQYF. The CDR3 DNA sequence: TGTGCCAGCAGCTTCCCCACTAGTCAAGAGACCCAGTACTTC. V usage is TRBV7-2 and J usage is TRBJ2-5; the D gene is possibly TRBD2 (5 bases). CDR3 size: 14 residues. Germline CDR1 and CDR2: SGHTA and FQGNSA. Deletions cut 3 bases from V and 2 bases from J, with 10 bases between.

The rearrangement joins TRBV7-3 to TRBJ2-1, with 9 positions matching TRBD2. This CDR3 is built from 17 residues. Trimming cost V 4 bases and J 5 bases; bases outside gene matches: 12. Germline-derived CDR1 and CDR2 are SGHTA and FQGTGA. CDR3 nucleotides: TGTGCCAGCAGCTCTCAAGTGACTAGCGGACCTAACAATGAGCAGTTCTTC. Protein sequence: CASSSQVTSGPNNEQFF.

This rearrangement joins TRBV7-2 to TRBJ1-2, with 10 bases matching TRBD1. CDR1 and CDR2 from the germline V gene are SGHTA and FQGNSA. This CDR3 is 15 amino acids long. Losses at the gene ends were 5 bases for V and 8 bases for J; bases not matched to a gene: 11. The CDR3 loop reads CASSARQGAPQGYTF. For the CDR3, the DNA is TGTGCCAGCAGCGCGAGACAGGGGGCGCCTCAGGGCTACACCTTC.

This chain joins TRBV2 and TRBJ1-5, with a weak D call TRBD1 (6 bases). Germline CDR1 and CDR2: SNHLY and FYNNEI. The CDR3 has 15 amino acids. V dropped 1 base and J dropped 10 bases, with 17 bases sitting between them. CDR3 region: CASSEGGTFLSPQHF. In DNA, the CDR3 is TGTGCCAGCAGTGAAGGGGGGACATTCCTCAGCCCCCAGCATTTT.

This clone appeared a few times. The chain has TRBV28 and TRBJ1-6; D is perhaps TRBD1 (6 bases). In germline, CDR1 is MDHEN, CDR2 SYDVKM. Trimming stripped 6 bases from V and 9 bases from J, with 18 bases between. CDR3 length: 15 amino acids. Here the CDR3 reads CASRSRGAAVSPLHF. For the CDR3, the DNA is TGTGCCAGCAGATCCCGGGGGGCCGCTGTTTCACCCCTCCACTTT.

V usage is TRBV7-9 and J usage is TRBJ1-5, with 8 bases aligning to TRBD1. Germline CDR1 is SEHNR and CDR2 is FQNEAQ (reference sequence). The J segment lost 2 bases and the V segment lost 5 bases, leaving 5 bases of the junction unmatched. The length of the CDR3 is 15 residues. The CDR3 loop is CASSRTGFGNQPQHF. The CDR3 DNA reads TGTGCCAGCAGCCGGACAGGGTTCGGCAATCAGCCCCAGCATTTT.

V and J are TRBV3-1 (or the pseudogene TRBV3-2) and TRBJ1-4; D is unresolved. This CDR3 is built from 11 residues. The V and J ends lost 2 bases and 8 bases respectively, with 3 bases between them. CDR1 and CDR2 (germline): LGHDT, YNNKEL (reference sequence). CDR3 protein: CASSQLEKLFF. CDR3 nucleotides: TGTGCCAGCAGCCAATTAGAAAAACTGTTTTTT.

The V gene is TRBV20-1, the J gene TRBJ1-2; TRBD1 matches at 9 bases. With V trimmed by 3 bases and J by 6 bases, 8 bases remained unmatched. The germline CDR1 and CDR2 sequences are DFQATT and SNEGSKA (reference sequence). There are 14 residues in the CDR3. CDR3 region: CSASQGQGPDGYTF. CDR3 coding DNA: TGCAGTGCTAGTCAAGGACAGGGGCCCGATGGCTACACCTTC.

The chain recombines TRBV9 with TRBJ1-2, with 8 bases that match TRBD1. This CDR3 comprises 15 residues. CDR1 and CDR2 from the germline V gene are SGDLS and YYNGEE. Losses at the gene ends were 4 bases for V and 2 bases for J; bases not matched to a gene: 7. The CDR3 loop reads CASSRPQGANYGYTF. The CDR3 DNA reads TGTGCCAGCAGCCGACCTCAGGGGGCGAACTATGGCTACACCTTC.

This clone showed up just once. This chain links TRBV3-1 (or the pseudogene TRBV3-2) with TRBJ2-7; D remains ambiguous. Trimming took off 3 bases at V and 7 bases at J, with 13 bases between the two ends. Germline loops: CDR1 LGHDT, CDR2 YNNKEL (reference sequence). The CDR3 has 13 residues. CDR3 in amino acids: CASSQLVLQEQYF. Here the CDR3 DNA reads TGTGCCAGCAGCCAGCTAGTTCTCCAAGAGCAGTACTTC.

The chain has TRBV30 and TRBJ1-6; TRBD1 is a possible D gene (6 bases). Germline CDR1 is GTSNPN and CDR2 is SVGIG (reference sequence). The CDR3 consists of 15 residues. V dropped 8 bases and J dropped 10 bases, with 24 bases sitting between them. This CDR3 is CALDSIRARGSPLHF. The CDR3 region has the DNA TGTGCCCTGGACAGTATACGGGCTAGGGGATCACCCCTCCACTTT.

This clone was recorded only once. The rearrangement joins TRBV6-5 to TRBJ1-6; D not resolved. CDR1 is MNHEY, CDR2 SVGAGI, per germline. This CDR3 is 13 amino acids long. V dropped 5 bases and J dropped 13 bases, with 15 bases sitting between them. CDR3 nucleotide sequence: TGTGCCAGCAGTAACCCGGGTCTCGGGCCCCTCCACTTT. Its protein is CASSNPGLGPLHF.

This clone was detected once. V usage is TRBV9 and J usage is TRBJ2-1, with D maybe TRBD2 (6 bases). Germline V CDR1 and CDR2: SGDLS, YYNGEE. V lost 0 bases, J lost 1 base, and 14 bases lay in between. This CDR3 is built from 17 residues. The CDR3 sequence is CASSVEGLATSYNEQFF. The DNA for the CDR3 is TGTGCCAGCAGCGTAGAGGGGCTAGCGACGTCCTACAATGAGCAGTTCTTC. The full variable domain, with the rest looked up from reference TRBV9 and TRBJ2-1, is DSGVTQTPKHLITATGQRVTLRCSPRSGDLSVYWYQQSLDQGLQFLIQYYNGEERAKGNILERFSAQQFPDLHSELNLSSLELGDSALYFCASSVEGLATSYNEQFFGPGTRLTVL.

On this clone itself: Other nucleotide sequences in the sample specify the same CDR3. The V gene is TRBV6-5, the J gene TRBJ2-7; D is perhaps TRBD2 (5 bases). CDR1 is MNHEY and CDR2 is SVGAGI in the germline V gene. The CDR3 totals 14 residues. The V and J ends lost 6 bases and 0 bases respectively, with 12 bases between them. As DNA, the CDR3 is TGTGCCAGCAGGGTGGACTGGAGCTCCTACGAGCAGTACTTC. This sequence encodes CASRVDWSSYEQYF.

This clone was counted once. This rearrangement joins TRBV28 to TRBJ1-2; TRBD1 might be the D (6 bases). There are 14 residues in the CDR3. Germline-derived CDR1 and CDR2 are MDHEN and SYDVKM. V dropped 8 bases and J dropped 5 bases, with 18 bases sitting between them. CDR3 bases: TGTGCCAGCCAGTCCTCAGGGGCAGGTTATGGCTACACCTTC. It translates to CASQSSGAGYGYTF.

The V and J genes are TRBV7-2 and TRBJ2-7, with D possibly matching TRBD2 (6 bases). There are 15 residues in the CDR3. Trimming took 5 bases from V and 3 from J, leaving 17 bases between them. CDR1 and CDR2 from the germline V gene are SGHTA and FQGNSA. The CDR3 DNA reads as TGTGCCAGCAGCCCAACCGCAGCGGGCTACTACGAGCAGTACTTC. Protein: CASSPTAAGYYEQYF. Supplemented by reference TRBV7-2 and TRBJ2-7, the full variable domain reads GAGVSQSPSNKVTEKGKDVELRCDPISGHTALYWYRQSLGQGLEFLIYFQGNSAPDKSGLPSDRFSAERTGGSVSTLTIQRTQQEDSAVYLCASSPTAAGYYEQYFGPGTRLTVT.

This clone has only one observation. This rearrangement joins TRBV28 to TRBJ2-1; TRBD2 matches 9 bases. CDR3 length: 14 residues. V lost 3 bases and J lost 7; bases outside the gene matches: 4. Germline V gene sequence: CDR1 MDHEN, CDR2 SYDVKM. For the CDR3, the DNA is TGTGCCAGCAGTTTCGCGGGAGGGCGTAATGAGCAGTTCTTC. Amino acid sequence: CASSFAGGRNEQFF.

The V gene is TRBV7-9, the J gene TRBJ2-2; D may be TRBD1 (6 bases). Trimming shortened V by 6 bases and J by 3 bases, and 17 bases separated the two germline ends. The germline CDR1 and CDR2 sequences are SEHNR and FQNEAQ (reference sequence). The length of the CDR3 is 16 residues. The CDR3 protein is CASSFRDTRDTGELFF. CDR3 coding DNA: TGTGCCAGCAGTTTCCGGGACACCCGCGACACCGGGGAGCTGTTTTTT.

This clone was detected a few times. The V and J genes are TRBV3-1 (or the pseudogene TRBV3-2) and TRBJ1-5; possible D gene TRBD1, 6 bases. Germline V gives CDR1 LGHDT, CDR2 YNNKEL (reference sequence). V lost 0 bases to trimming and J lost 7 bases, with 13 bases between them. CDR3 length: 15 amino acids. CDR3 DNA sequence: TGTGCCAGCAGCCAAGAGGTCGGGACAAGCCAGCCCCAGCATTTT. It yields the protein CASSQEVGTSQPQHF.

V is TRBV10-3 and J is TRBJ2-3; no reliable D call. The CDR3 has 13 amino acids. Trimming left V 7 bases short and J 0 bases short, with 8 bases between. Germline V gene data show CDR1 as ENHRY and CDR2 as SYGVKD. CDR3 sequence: CAIMGASTDTQYF. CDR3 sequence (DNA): TGTGCCATCATGGGCGCTAGCACAGATACGCAGTATTTT.

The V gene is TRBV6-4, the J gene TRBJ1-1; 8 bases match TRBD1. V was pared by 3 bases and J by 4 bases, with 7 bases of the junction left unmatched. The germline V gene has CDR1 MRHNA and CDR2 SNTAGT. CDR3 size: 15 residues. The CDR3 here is CASSETGQGITEAFF. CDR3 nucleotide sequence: TGTGCCAGCAGTGAAACCGGACAGGGAATCACTGAAGCTTTCTTT.

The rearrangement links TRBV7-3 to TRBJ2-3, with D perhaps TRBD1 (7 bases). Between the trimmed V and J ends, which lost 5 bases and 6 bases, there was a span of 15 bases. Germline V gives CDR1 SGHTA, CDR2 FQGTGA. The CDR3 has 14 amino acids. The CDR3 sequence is CASSLDRAGDTQYF. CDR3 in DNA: TGTGCCAGCAGCCTCGACAGGGCGGGGGATACGCAGTATTTT. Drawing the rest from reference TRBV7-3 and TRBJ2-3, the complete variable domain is GAGVSQTPSNKVTEKGKYVELRCDPISGHTALYWYRQSLGQGPEFLIYFQGTGAADDSGLPNDRFFAVRPEGSVSTLKIQRTERGDSAVYLCASSLDRAGDTQYFGPGTRLTVL.

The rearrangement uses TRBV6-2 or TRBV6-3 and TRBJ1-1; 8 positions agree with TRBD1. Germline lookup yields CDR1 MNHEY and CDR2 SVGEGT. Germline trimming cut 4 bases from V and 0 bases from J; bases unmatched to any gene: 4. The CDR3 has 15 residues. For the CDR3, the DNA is TGTGCCAGCAGTTCGCCCAGGGGGCTGAACACTGAAGCTTTCTTT. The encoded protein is CASSSPRGLNTEAFF.